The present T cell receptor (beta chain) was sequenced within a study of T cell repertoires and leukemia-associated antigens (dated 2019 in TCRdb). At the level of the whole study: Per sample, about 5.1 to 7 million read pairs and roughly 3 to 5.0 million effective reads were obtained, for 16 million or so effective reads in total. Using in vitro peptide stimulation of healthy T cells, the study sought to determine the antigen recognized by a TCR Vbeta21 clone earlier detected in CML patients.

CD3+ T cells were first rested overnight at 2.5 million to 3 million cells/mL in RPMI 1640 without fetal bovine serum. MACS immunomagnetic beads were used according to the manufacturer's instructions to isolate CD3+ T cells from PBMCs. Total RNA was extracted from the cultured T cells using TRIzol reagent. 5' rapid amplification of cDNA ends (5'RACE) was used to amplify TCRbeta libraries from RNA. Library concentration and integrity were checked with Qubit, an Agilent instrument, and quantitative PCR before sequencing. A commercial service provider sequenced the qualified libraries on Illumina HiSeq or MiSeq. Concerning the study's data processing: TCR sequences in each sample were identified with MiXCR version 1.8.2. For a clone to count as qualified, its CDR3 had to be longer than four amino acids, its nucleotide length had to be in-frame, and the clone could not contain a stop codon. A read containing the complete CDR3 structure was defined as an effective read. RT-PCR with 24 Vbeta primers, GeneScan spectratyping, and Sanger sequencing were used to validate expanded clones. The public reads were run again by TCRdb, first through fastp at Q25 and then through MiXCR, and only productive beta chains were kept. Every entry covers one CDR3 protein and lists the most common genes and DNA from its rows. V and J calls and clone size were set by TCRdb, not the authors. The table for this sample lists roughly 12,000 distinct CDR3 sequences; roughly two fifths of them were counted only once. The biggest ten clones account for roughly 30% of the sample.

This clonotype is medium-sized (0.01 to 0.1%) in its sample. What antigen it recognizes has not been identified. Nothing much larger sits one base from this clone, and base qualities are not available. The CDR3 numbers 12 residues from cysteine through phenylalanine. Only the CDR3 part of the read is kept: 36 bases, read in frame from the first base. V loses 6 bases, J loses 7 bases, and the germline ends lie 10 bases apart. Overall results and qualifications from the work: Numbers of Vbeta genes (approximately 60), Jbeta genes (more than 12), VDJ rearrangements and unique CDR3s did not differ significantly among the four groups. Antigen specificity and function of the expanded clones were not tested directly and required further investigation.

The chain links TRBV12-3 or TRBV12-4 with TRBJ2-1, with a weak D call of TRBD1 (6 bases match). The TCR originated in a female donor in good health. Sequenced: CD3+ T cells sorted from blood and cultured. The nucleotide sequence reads TGTGCCAGCAGCACAGGGTTGAATGAGCAGTTCTTC. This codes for CASSTGLNEQFF.